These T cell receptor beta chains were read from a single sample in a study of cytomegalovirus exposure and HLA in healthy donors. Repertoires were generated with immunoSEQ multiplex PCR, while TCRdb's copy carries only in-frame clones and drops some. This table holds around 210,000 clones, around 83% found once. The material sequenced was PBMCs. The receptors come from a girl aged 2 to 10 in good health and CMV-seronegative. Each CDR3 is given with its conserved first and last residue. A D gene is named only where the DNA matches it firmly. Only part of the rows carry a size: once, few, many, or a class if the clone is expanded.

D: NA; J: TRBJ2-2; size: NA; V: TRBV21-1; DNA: TGTGCCAGCAGCAAAGGTTCCCGGGTCACCGGGGAGCTGTTTTTT; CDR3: CASSKGSRVTGELFF
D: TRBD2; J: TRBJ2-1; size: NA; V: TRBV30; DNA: TGTGCCTGGAGTAGAGGCGGGGGAGGAGACAATGAGCAGTTCTTC; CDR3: CAWSRGGGGDNEQFF
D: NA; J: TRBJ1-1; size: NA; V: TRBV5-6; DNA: TGTGCCAGCAGCCTCGGACAGCTTACTGAAGCTTTCTTT; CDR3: CASSLGQLTEAFF
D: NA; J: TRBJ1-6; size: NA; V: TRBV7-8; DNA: TGTGCCAGCAACCGGGACAAAAGCTCCTATAATTCACCCCTCCACTTT; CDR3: CASNRDKSSYNSPLHF
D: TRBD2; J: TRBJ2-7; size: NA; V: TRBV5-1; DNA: TGCGCCAGCAGCAATAGTTACCGGGGACTAGCGGGTTACGAGCAGTACTTC; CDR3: CASSNSYRGLAGYEQYF
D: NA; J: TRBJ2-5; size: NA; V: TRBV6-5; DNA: TGTGCCAGCAGTTTACTGGGGGCCTCAGAGTCCCAGTACTTC; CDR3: CASSLLGASESQYF
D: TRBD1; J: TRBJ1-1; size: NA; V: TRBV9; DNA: TGTGCCAGCAGCGGACACAGGGGCGGGAGGACTGAAGCTTTCTTT; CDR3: CASSGHRGGRTEAFF
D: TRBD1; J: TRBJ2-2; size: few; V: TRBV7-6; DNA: TGTGCCAGCAGCTTAGCACCGGGACAGGGTAACACCGGGGAGCTGTTTTTT; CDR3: CASSLAPGQGNTGELFF
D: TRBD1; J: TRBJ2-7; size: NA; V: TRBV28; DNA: TGTGCCAGCAGTTTATCCCCCGGGACAGGAGACTCCTACGAGCAGTACTTC; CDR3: CASSLSPGTGDSYEQYF
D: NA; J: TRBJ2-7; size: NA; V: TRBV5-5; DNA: TGTGCCAGCAGCTTGAGCCTGGGACACCCGGTGAGCGAGCAGTACTTC; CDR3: CASSLSLGHPVSEQYF
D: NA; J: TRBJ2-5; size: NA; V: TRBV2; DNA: TGTGCCAGCAGTGGCAGGTCGACTAGGCCCCCGGGGGAGACCCAGTACTTC; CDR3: CASSGRSTRPPGETQYF
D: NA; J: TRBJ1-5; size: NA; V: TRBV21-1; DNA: TGTGCCAGCAGCAAAGATATAAAACAGGGAGAGATCCATAGCAATCAGCCCCAGCATTTT; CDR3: CASSKDIKQGEIHSNQPQHF
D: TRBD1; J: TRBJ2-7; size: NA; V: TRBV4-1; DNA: TGCGCCAGCAGCCCCAGATCTCGACAGGGGAATGAGCAGTACTTC; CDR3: CASSPRSRQGNEQYF
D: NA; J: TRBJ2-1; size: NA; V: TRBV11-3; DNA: TGTGCCAGCAGCTTTAGATATCACAATGAGCAGTTCTTC; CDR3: CASSFRYHNEQFF
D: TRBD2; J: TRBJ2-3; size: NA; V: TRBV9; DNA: TGTGCCAGCAGCATCGGACTAGCGGAGCGAGGAGATACGCAGTATTTT; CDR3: CASSIGLAERGDTQYF
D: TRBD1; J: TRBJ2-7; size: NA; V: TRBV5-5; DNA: TGTGCCAGCAGCCCGAGGACAGGGAGCTCCTACGAGCAGTACTTC; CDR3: CASSPRTGSSYEQYF
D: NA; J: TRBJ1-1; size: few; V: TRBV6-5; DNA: TGTGCCAGCAGTTACTCTGCAGGGCTGGAAGCTTTCTTT; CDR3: CASSYSAGLEAFF
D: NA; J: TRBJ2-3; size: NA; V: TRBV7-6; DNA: TGTGCCAGCAGCTTTGAGGGCGCGGCGGGCACAGATACGCAGTATTTT; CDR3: CASSFEGAAGTDTQYF
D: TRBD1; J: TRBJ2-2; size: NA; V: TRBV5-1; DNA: TGCGCCAGCAGCCTGCCTGAAATCCGGGACAGGAACACCGGGGAGCTGTTTTTT; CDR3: CASSLPEIRDRNTGELFF
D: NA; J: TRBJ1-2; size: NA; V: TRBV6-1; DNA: TGTGCCAGCAATCTAAGGGGAGGGGGGTACTATGGCTACACCTTC; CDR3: CASNLRGGGYYGYTF
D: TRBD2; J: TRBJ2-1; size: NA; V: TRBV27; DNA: TGTGCCAGCAGTTCGGGACTAGCTGGCTACAATGAGCAGTTCTTC; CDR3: CASSSGLAGYNEQFF
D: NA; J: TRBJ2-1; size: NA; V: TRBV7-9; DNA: TGTGCCAGCAGCCAGAAAGCGCCCTCCTACAATGAGCAGTTCTTC; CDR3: CASSQKAPSYNEQFF